Shown below are 2 T cell receptor beta chains from a single sample sequenced in a study of T cells in Graves' hyperthyroidism and ophthalmopathy. Amplified TCR beta CDR3 regions derived from RNA transcripts. During a first-round RT-PCR of the TCR CDR3, the HTBI primer set was used. TCRdb itself ran the multiplex PCR reads through MiXCR, one entry per CDR3 protein. The sample yields roughly 800,000 distinct CDR3 sequences, 38% seen once. The sequenced material came from blood. Receptors were obtained from a man aged 18 to 30 with Graves' hyperthyroidism.

This clonotype came up many times. The chain links TRBV19 to TRBJ1-5, with a tentative D call TRBD1 (5 bases). The V gene lost 3 bases and the J gene lost 6 bases, with 12 bases spanning the gap. Germline lookup yields CDR1 LNHDA and CDR2 SQIVND (reference sequence). The CDR3 runs to 14 residues. CDR3 DNA: TGTGCCAGTAGTATCGGGGCAGGAGGTCAGCCCCAGCATTTT. Encoded protein: CASSIGAGGQPQHF.

In regard to this clonotype: The conserved phenylalanine or tryptophan normally closing the CDR3 is absent here, so this likely arose from a read error. V and J are TRBV29-1 and TRBJ1-1; 7 bases agree with TRBD1. The CDR3 is 11 amino acids. The V and J ends lost 5 bases and 11 bases, in that order; junction bases with no gene match: 8. In germline, CDR1 is SQVTM, CDR2 ANQGSEA. The CDR3 DNA follows: TGCAGCGTTCCACAGGAGGGGGCGGCTTTCCTT. It codes for CSVPQEGAAFL.